Listed below are T cell receptor beta chains from one sample, sequenced in a study of vaccination and CD4 T cells after COVID-19. Each CDR3 protein is one row after TCRdb ran MiXCR on the PCR reads. This table has 21,000 or so distinct CDR3 sequences, roughly 50% appearing once. The sample in question was CD4+ T cells from blood, obtained before SARS-CoV-2 vaccination. The receptors shown here come from a human donor who had recovered from COVID-19. Each CDR3 is given with its conserved first and last residue. D genes are given only for firm matches. Size is omitted from some rows. Given values are once, few, many or a class for expanded clones.

d_call	j_call	clone_size	v_call	cdr3_aa	cdr3_nt
TRBD1	TRBJ1-5	once	TRBV12-3/TRBV12-4	CASSPRTGSNQPQHF	TGTGCCAGCAGTCCCCGGACAGGGTCTAATCAGCCCCAGCATTTT
.	TRBJ1-2	.	TRBV7-3	CASSRDSRGGYTF	TGTGCCAGCAGCCGGGACTCCAGGGGTGGCTACACCTTC
.	TRBJ1-4	.	TRBV15	CATSRGTVYEKLFF	TGTGCCACCAGCAGAGGGACAGTATATGAAAAACTGTTTTTT
.	TRBJ2-7	few	TRBV23-1	CASSPHPPTRYEQYF	TGCGCCAGCAGTCCCCACCCACCGACGCGCTACGAGCAGTACTTC
TRBD2	TRBJ2-7	.	TRBV6-5	CASSSNLLAGGIYEQYF	TGTGCCAGCAGTTCGAACCTTCTAGCGGGAGGAATCTACGAGCAGTACTTC
.	TRBJ2-3	few	TRBV20-1	CSARPREVGQYF	TGCAGTGCTAGGCCTAGGGAGGTGGGGCAGTATTTT
.	TRBJ2-7	.	TRBV30	CAWSPVGHKSYEQYF	TGTGCCTGGAGCCCCGTCGGGCATAAGAGCTACGAGCAGTACTTC
TRBD2	TRBJ2-5	.	TRBV28	CASSQLAGEETQYF	TGTGCCAGCAGCCAACTAGCGGGAGAAGAGACCCAGTACTTC
.	TRBJ2-7	once	TRBV12-3/TRBV12-4	CASSLFLVADEQYF	TGTGCCAGCAGTTTATTCCTCGTAGCGGACGAGCAGTACTTC
TRBD2	TRBJ2-2	.	TRBV10-1	CASSETSGSNTGELFF	TGCGCCAGCAGTGAGACTAGCGGGAGTAACACCGGGGAGCTGTTTTTT
.	TRBJ2-2	once	TRBV6-1	CASTKVTGELFF	TGTGCCAGCACGAAGGTCACCGGGGAGCTGTTTTTT
.	TRBJ1-5	.	TRBV28	CASRTSGTTRFSNQPQHF	TGTGCCAGCAGGACATCAGGGACCACTCGCTTTAGCAATCAGCCCCAGCATTTT
.	TRBJ2-3	.	TRBV11-2	CASSFEGADTQYF	TGTGCCAGCAGCTTTGAGGGGGCAGATACGCAGTATTTT
.	TRBJ1-5	few	TRBV10-2	CASSESQVGPQHF	TGCGCCAGCAGTGAGTCCCAGGTTGGACCCCAGCATTTT
TRBD2	TRBJ2-3	few	TRBV6-5	CASSSILAVNTDTQYF	TGTGCCAGCAGTTCAATACTAGCGGTTAACACAGATACGCAGTATTTT
TRBD2	TRBJ2-5	.	TRBV24-1	CATSDSGTSGSQAQYF	TGTGCCACCAGTGATTCCGGGACTAGCGGGTCCCAAGCCCAGTACTTC